This entry lists 12 T cell receptor beta chains sequenced from one sample in a study of early T cells in non-severe SARS-CoV-2 infection. Each CDR3 protein gets one entry after TCRdb re-called the 5' RACE reads with MiXCR. The top ten hold less than 7% of the sample, which has 55,000 to 80,000 distinct CDR3 sequences, approximately 10% seen once. The material sequenced was whole blood. These receptors came from an adult who was a healthcare worker with PCR-confirmed SARS-CoV-2 infection or an uninfected control (not recorded which).

This clonotype was counted at least ten times. In DNA, the CDR3 is TGTGCCAGCAGTGAAAGCGGACTAGCGGAAGGCAATGAGCAGTTCTTC. Protein sequence: CASSESGLAEGNEQFF. The chain links TRBV6-4 to TRBJ2-1, with 10 bases fitting TRBD2. The CDR3 has 16 amino acids. Germline CDR1 is MRHNA and CDR2 is SNTAGT. With V trimmed by 3 bases and J by 6 bases, 8 bases remained unmatched.

This clonotype has at least ten counts. The chain joins TRBV20-1 to TRBJ2-5; TRBD1 aligns across 8 bases. This CDR3 comprises 13 residues. Losses at the gene ends were 3 bases for V and 0 bases for J; bases not matched to a gene: 0. Germline V gives CDR1 DFQATT, CDR2 SNEGSKA (reference sequence). The CDR3 spells CSARGQDQETQYF. In DNA, the CDR3 is TGCAGTGCTAGGGGACAGGACCAAGAGACCCAGTACTTC.

The sample holds a few counts of this clonotype. The rearrangement links TRBV27 to TRBJ1-5, with 7 bases aligning to TRBD1. Germline trimming cut 6 bases from V and 5 bases from J; bases unmatched to any gene: 7. The CDR3 extends over 14 amino acids. Germline loops: CDR1 MNHEY, CDR2 SMNVEV (reference sequence). This chain's CDR3 is CASRMTGMDQPQHF. For the CDR3, the DNA is TGTGCCAGCAGAATGACAGGGATGGATCAGCCCCAGCATTTT.

This clonotype came up many times. The chain joins TRBV9 to TRBJ2-1; D not resolved. The CDR3 spans 13 residues. Germline loops: CDR1 SGDLS, CDR2 YYNGEE. V gave up 3 bases and J gave up 8 bases, with 12 bases separating them. CDR3 DNA: TGTGCCAGCAGCGCCCACTTAGGTGATGAGCAGTTCTTC. It yields the protein CASSAHLGDEQFF.

The table lists this clonotype with many counts. The chain combines TRBV9 with TRBJ2-7; 12 nucleotides agree with TRBD2. With V trimmed by 4 bases and J by 3 bases, 5 bases remained unmatched. CDR1 is SGDLS and CDR2 is YYNGEE in the germline V gene. The CDR3 totals 15 residues. Written as DNA, the CDR3 is TGTGCCAGCAGCCCCGGACTAGCGGGGCTCTACGAGCAGTACTTC. Translating gives CASSPGLAGLYEQYF.

This clonotype was recorded at least ten times. The chain links TRBV18 to TRBJ2-5; D not certain. Trimming cost V 3 bases and J 4 bases, with 12 bases left between them. The CDR3 extends over 14 amino acids. Germline V gives CDR1 KGHSH, CDR2 LQKENI. Here the CDR3 DNA reads TGTGCCAGCTCACCCTCCGGTAGGAGAGAGACCCAGTACTTC. It translates to CASSPSGRRETQYF.

This clonotype was observed many times. V and J are TRBV11-3 and TRBJ1-1; 7 nucleotides align to TRBD1. Trimming cost V 5 bases and J 5 bases; bases outside gene matches: 8. This CDR3 comprises 14 residues. Germline CDR1 SGHNT, CDR2 YENEEA. The CDR3 reads CASSARQGRTEAFF. CDR3 DNA: TGTGCCAGCAGCGCCCGACAGGGAAGGACTGAAGCTTTCTTT.

This clonotype was recorded at least ten times. The rearrangement uses TRBV27 and TRBJ1-5, with D perhaps TRBD1 (5 bases). There are 15 residues in the CDR3. V shed 1 base and J shed 4 bases, with 11 bases lying between them. Germline lookup yields CDR1 MNHEY and CDR2 SMNVEV (reference sequence). The CDR3 reads CASSLFKGDNQPQHF. In nucleotides, the CDR3 is TGTGCCAGCAGTTTATTTAAAGGGGATAATCAGCCCCAGCATTTT.

This clonotype was seen only a few times. This chain connects TRBV20-1 to TRBJ2-2, with D perhaps TRBD1 (6 bases). The V and J ends lost 4 bases and 4 bases respectively, with 13 bases between them. The CDR3 spans 14 residues. Per germline, CDR1 DFQATT and CDR2 SNEGSKA (reference sequence). The chain's CDR3 is CSAKARGATGELFF. CDR3 coding DNA: TGCAGTGCTAAGGCCAGGGGTGCCACCGGGGAGCTGTTTTTT.

In its sample, this clonotype was seen once. With a much larger clone just one base away, this may be a read error. The genes are TRBV29-1 and TRBJ2-4, with no clear D. Deletions cut 4 bases from V and 5 bases from J, with 12 bases between. CDR1 is SQVTM, CDR2 ANQGSEA, per germline. The CDR3 sequence is 13 residues long. CDR3 sequence: CSVVGSDENIQYF. CDR3 sequence (DNA): TGCAGCGTTGTGGGGTCAGATGAAAACATTCAGTACTTC.

The J gene is TRBJ2-1, the V gene TRBV12-5; 8 bases map to TRBD2. In germline, CDR1 is LGHNT, CDR2 FRNRAP. The CDR3 extends over 15 amino acids. Trimming took 0 bases from V and 3 from J; bases not matched to a gene: 1. The CDR3 DNA reads as TGTGCTAGTGGTTTGGTGCTAGCGGGCTACAATGAGCAGTTCTTC. Translating it yields CASGLVLAGYNEQFF.

The chain employs TRBV18 and TRBJ2-7; 7 bases match TRBD1. V dropped 3 bases and J dropped 3; count of bases not matched to a gene: 11. The CDR3 has 16 residues. Germline CDR1 KGHSH, CDR2 LQKENI. DNA for the CDR3: TGTGCCAGCTCACCGACAGGGCGCAGCTCCCTCTACGAGCAGTACTTC. Protein product: CASSPTGRSSLYEQYF.